Below, 25 T cell receptor beta chains from the same sample are listed, as sequenced in a study of cytomegalovirus exposure and HLA in healthy donors. Primers included in the PCR were 60 Vbeta and 13 Jbeta primers. Repertoires were generated with immunoSEQ multiplex PCR, while TCRdb's copy carries only in-frame clones and drops some. The sample consists of about 170,000 clones, over 80% of them appearing once. The sequenced sample consisted of PBMCs. The receptors were gathered from a boy between 2 and 10 years old in good health and CMV-seronegative.

The table lists this clone with a count of one. The chain is built from TRBV5-6 and TRBJ1-1, with D possibly matching TRBD1 (5 bases). V lost 4 bases to trimming and J lost 0 bases, with 13 bases between them. The CDR3 spans 15 residues. Germline V CDR1 and CDR2: SGHDT, YYEEEE. For the CDR3, the DNA is TGTGCCAGCAGCGGTGAAGACAGACTGAACACTGAAGCTTTCTTT. Translating gives CASSGEDRLNTEAFF.

CDR3 loop: CASSLSGGVAGYNEQFF. The CDR3, as DNA: TGCGCCAGCAGCCTTTCCGGGGGGGTAGCGGGGTACAATGAGCAGTTCTTC. This chain links TRBV4-1 with TRBJ2-1, with TRBD2 matching 8 bases. V was clipped by 4 bases and J by 4 bases; unmatched bases: 12. Germline CDR1 MGHRA, CDR2 YSYEKL. The CDR3 is made up of 17 amino acids.

The J gene is TRBJ1-2, the V gene TRBV2; D gene ambiguous. Trimming left V 0 bases short and J 7 bases short, with 12 bases between. The CDR3 contains 14 residues. CDR1 is SNHLY, CDR2 FYNNEI, per germline. The CDR3 protein is CASSEAADLSGYTF. DNA of the CDR3: TGTGCCAGCAGTGAAGCAGCGGACCTCTCTGGCTACACCTTC.

This clone was counted once. The chain joins TRBV5-6 to TRBJ2-7, with 8 positions matching TRBD2. V dropped 2 bases and J dropped 0; count of bases not matched to a gene: 1. CDR1 and CDR2 (germline): SGHDT, YYEEEE. CDR3 length: 14 residues. CDR3 sequence (DNA): TGTGCCAGCAGCTTTAGCGGGGCCTCCTACGAGCAGTACTTC. Its protein is CASSFSGASYEQYF.

The chain has TRBV15 and TRBJ1-4; the match to TRBD1 covers 11 bases. Germline assignment: CDR1 LNHNV and CDR2 YYDKDF (reference sequence). The CDR3 is 16 residues long. V trimming: 8 bases; J trimming: 8 bases; junction bases outside the gene matches: 13. DNA for the CDR3: TGTGCCACCGGCGCGAAGTGGACAGGGGGCATAGAAAAACTGTTTTTT. Protein product: CATGAKWTGGIEKLFF. Full variable domain (rest looked up from reference TRBV15 and TRBJ1-4): DAMVIQNPRYQVTQFGKPVTLSCSQTLNHNVMYWYQQKSSQAPKLLFHYYDKDFNNEADTPDNFQSRRPNTSFCFLDIRSPGLGDTAMYLCATGAKWTGGIEKLFFGSGTQLSVL.

The chain joins TRBV6-5 to TRBJ2-3, with 7 bases fitting TRBD2. There are 15 residues in the CDR3. V shed 5 bases, J shed 2 bases, and the junction held 7 bases outside the gene matches. CDR1 and CDR2 from the germline V gene are MNHEY and SVGAGI. CDR3 nucleotide sequence: TGTGCCAGCAGTCCACTGGGGGGGTACACAGATACGCAGTATTTT. Its translation: CASSPLGGYTDTQYF.

This clone was observed once. The rearrangement uses TRBV19 and TRBJ1-4; possible D gene TRBD1, 6 bases. This CDR3 comprises 16 residues. CDR1 and CDR2 from the germline V gene are LNHDA and SQIVND (reference sequence). V lost 3 bases and J 10 bases, leaving 21 bases between the germline ends. The CDR3 here is CASSISGTWSIGKLFF. CDR3 nucleotides: TGTGCCAGTAGTATCTCCGGGACATGGTCGATTGGAAAACTGTTTTTT.

This chain connects TRBV5-1 to TRBJ2-7, with D possibly matching TRBD2 (5 bases). The V gene lost 1 base and the J gene lost 0 bases, with 11 bases spanning the gap. Germline V gene sequence: CDR1 SGHRS, CDR2 YFSETQ. The CDR3 totals 15 residues. The CDR3 DNA follows: TGCGCCAGCAGCTTGAGGCTAGCCCCCTCCTACGAGCAGTACTTC. Its protein product is CASSLRLAPSYEQYF.

There are a few counts of this clone. The rearrangement joins TRBV6-5 to TRBJ1-1; tentative D call: TRBD1 (5 bases). Trimming cost V 2 bases and J 1 base, with 14 bases left between them. Germline V gene data show CDR1 as MNHEY and CDR2 as SVGAGI. CDR3 length: 16 amino acids. CDR3 protein: CASSYTSQDTNTEAFF. The CDR3 DNA sequence: TGTGCCAGCAGTTACACCTCACAGGATACGAACACTGAAGCTTTCTTT.

This chain connects TRBV9 to TRBJ2-2, with 10 positions matching TRBD2. The CDR3 length is 18 residues. Germline V gives CDR1 SGDLS, CDR2 YYNGEE. J gave up 0 bases and V 4 bases, and 9 bases lay outside the gene matches. The CDR3 DNA sequence: TGTGCCAGCAGCCTACCAAGCGGGGGGGGTACGAACACCGGGGAGCTGTTTTTT. Encoded protein: CASSLPSGGGTNTGELFF.

The chain employs TRBV5-4 and TRBJ2-5, with TRBD2 identical over 11 bases. V gave up 5 bases and J gave up 7 bases; unmatched junction bases: 7. CDR1 and CDR2 from the germline V gene are SGHNT and YYREEE (reference sequence). This CDR3 contains 14 residues. CDR3 region: CASSIAGGRGTQYF. CDR3 nucleotide sequence: TGTGCCAGCAGTATAGCGGGGGGGCGTGGGACCCAGTACTTC.

V usage is TRBV6-5 and J usage is TRBJ2-1; D perhaps matches TRBD2 (7 bases). The CDR3 extends over 16 amino acids. Germline CDR1 reads MNHEY; CDR2 reads SVGAGI. V lost 2 bases, J lost 8 bases, and 19 bases lay in between. CDR3 sequence: CASSYEAGAARDEQFF. The DNA for the CDR3 is TGTGCCAGCAGTTACGAGGCGGGGGCAGCTCGGGATGAGCAGTTCTTC.

CDR3 sequence reads: CASSIGPTGDVQYV. DNA of the CDR3: TGTGCCAGCAGTATCGGCCCCACAGGGGATGTGCAGTACGTC. The chain carries TRBV6-5 and TRBJ2-7, with 7 bases that match TRBD1. Germline CDR1 MNHEY, CDR2 SVGAGI. The CDR3 extends over 14 amino acids. The ends lost 5 bases at V and 9 bases at J; junction bases unmatched: 13.

The chain is built from TRBV11-2 and TRBJ1-1, with D maybe TRBD1 (5 bases). The CDR3 is 14 amino acids. The germline V and J ends were trimmed by 3 bases and 1 base, with 9 bases remaining between them. Germline CDR1 is SGHAT and CDR2 is FQNNGV. In nucleotides, the CDR3 is TGTGCCAGCAGCTTCAGACAGACGAACACTGAAGCTTTCTTT. This codes for CASSFRQTNTEAFF.

The J gene is TRBJ2-5, the V gene TRBV11-2, with D possibly matching TRBD1 (5 bases). Gene TRBJ2-7 matches the end of the DNA better, so the J call may be wrong. Germline CDR1 is SGHAT and CDR2 is FQNNGV. This CDR3 comprises 14 residues. The CDR3 bases are TGTGCCAGCAGCTTATCCAAAGGGGTCTACGAGCAGTACTTC. Amino acid sequence: CASSLSKGVYEQYF.

The chain couples TRBV7-2 to TRBJ1-6; 8 nucleotides agree with TRBD1. The germline V gene has CDR1 SGHTA and CDR2 FQGNSA. V lost 5 bases, J lost 11 bases, and 17 bases stayed unmatched. The CDR3 contains 17 residues. The CDR3 region has the DNA TGTGCCAGCAGCCCATGGACAGGGCCTGACGTTAGGGCACCCCTCCACTTT. It yields the protein CASSPWTGPDVRAPLHF.

The chain links TRBV6-1 to TRBJ1-2, with D unresolved. This CDR3 is 14 amino acids long. Germline assignment: CDR1 MNHNS and CDR2 SASEGT. The V end lost 7 bases, the J end lost 1 base, and 13 bases lay between the germline ends. The CDR3 nucleotides read TGTGCCAGCATCCTAGTGACGAATAACTATGGCTACACCTTC. This translates into CASILVTNNYGYTF.

This chain uses TRBV11-2 with TRBJ2-7, with D possibly being TRBD2 (6 bases). The V end lost 1 base, the J end lost 3 bases, and 16 bases lay between the germline ends. This CDR3 is built from 16 residues. Germline CDR1 reads SGHAT; CDR2 reads FQNNGV. The CDR3 bases are TGTGCCAGCAGCTTAGTTGGTAGCGGTGACTTCTACGAGCAGTACGTC. As protein: CASSLVGSGDFYEQYV.

V and J are TRBV9 and TRBJ2-1; 11 bases are a match to TRBD2. The CDR3 runs 14 residues. Per the germline V gene, CDR1 is SGDLS and CDR2 is YYNGEE. V shed 3 bases, J shed 6 bases, and the junction held 2 bases outside the gene matches. The CDR3 sequence: CASSAGLAVNEQFF. CDR3 nucleotides: TGTGCCAGCAGCGCGGGACTAGCGGTCAATGAGCAGTTCTTC.

J is TRBJ2-7 and V is TRBV18, with 8 nucleotides matching TRBD1. The germline gives CDR1 KGHSH, CDR2 LQKENI. The V segment lost 4 bases and the J segment 0 bases; nucleotides outside the gene matches: 5. The CDR3 is 15 residues long. CDR3 bases: TGTGCCAGCTCACTAAGGACAGGGAGCTCCTACGAGCAGTACTTC. This translates into CASSLRTGSSYEQYF.

This clone was detected once. The V and J genes are TRBV28 and TRBJ1-5, with TRBD1 matching over 10 bases. In germline, CDR1 is MDHEN, CDR2 SYDVKM. The CDR3 length is 16 residues. The trim removed 6 bases at V and 6 bases at J, leaving 11 bases unmatched. This CDR3 is CASRTPRQGASQPQHF. The DNA for the CDR3 is TGTGCCAGCAGAACCCCTCGACAGGGGGCAAGTCAGCCCCAGCATTTT.

This chain links TRBV9 with TRBJ2-5, with 10 bases identical to TRBD2. There are 15 residues in the CDR3. The germline CDR1 and CDR2 sequences are SGDLS and YYNGEE. J gave up 2 bases and V 4 bases, and 5 bases lay outside the gene matches. The CDR3 DNA reads as TGTGCCAGCAGCATAGCGGGGGGCGTACAAGAGACCCAGTACTTC. This gives the protein CASSIAGGVQETQYF.

The rearrangement uses TRBV6-1 and TRBJ1-2; 11 bases match TRBD1. V shed 4 bases and J 6 bases; nucleotides not matched to a gene: 13. This CDR3 is built from 17 residues. CDR1 MNHNS and CDR2 SASEGT come from the germline V gene. The CDR3 protein is CASSGRRGQGGRNGYTF. CDR3 bases: TGTGCCAGCAGTGGGCGGCGGGGACAGGGGGGAAGGAATGGCTACACCTTC.

As for this clone: As the CDR3 is not closed by the conserved phenylalanine or tryptophan, this likely results from a read error. The limits of the CDR3 on the DNA are not certain, so only TCRdb's listed CDR3 is given. This chain joins TRBV30 and TRBJ2-7; the D call TRBD1 from the table was never checked on the DNA. CDR1 and CDR2 (germline): GTSNPN, SVGIG (reference sequence). The CDR3 contains 12 residues when both ends are counted. The chain's CDR3 is CAWSVDHRDILL.

A single count supports this clone. The genes are TRBV11-2 and TRBJ2-1; D not resolved. Per the germline V gene, CDR1 is SGHAT and CDR2 is FQNNGV. The CDR3 runs 13 residues. The V end lost 5 bases, the J end lost 2 bases, and 7 bases lay between the germline ends. The DNA of the CDR3 is TGTGCCAGCAGCCCCGCAGCCTACAATGAGCAGTTCTTC. Amino acids: CASSPAAYNEQFF.